Included here is one T cell receptor (beta chain) sequence, with context. Its target is not known. This sample was included in a study of cytotoxic CD8 clonotypes in ibrutinib-treated CLL. Looking at the study overall: On average, 94,082 productive rearrangements and around 250,000 productive templates per sample.

Overall study results and limits: Rising at ibrutinib response, clonality subsequently fell back toward baseline at progression.

Only in-frame clones appear in the TCRdb table, and some are missing; sequencing was by immunoSEQ multiplex PCR. The repertoire holds 150,000 or so clones, with 80% as singletons. The V end was cut by 8 bases, the J end by 6 bases, with 13 bases between. Germline CDR1 MNHEY, CDR2 SMNVEV (reference sequence). This CDR3 spans 12 amino acids. The sequence was collected from a human donor with chronic lymphocytic leukemia. V and J are TRBV27 and TRBJ1-1, with D uncertain. The sequencing used PBMCs, collected after 36 months of ibrutinib treatment. CDR3 sequence (DNA): TGTGCCAGCGGGCGGGATAATGCTGAAGCTTTCTTT. Amino acids: CASGRDNAEAFF.